These 10 T cell receptor beta chains originate from one sample sequenced in a study of Tregs in tolerant kidney transplant recipients. Repertoires were generated with immunoSEQ multiplex PCR, while TCRdb's copy carries only in-frame clones and drops some. Here the sample spans some 71,000 clones, around 90% being singletons. The sample in question was CD4+ T cells from blood, obtained before the transplant. These TCRs come from a human donor who received a combined kidney and bone marrow transplant.

The V gene is TRBV6-5, the J gene TRBJ1-2, with D maybe TRBD1 (5 bases). Germline loops: CDR1 MNHEY, CDR2 SVGAGI. This CDR3 comprises 12 residues. The V and J ends lost 5 bases and 6 bases respectively, with 10 bases between them. CDR3 residues: CASSRGGHGYTF. CDR3 in DNA: TGTGCCAGCAGTCGGGGGGGACATGGCTACACCTTC.

The chain is built from TRBV4-1 and TRBJ2-3, with 9 bases aligning to TRBD2. The length of the CDR3 is 15 residues. The V gene end was trimmed by 4 bases and the J gene end by 5 bases; junction bases not matched to a gene: 7. Germline CDR1 MGHRA, CDR2 YSYEKL. The CDR3 protein is CASSLREGGGDTQYF. In DNA form, the CDR3 reads TGCGCCAGCAGCCTGCGGGAGGGAGGGGGAGATACGCAGTATTTT.

The rearrangement links TRBV27 to TRBJ2-7; 10 nucleotides agree with TRBD2. CDR3 length equals 16 residues. V gave up 0 bases and J gave up 0 bases; unmatched junction bases: 2. Germline V gene sequence: CDR1 MNHEY, CDR2 SMNVEV (reference sequence). CDR3 DNA sequence: TGTGCCAGCAGTTTATCCGGGACTAGCGTCTCCTACGAGCAGTACTTC. Protein sequence: CASSLSGTSVSYEQYF.

The V gene is TRBV5-1, the J gene TRBJ2-6, with 9 positions matching TRBD1. After removal of 3 bases from V and 2 bases from J, the junction contained 3 bases not matched to a gene. Per germline, CDR1 SGHRS and CDR2 YFSETQ. This CDR3 spans 16 amino acids. CDR3 residues: CASSWRQGAGANVLTF. The DNA of the CDR3 is TGCGCCAGCAGCTGGCGACAGGGGGCTGGGGCCAACGTCCTGACTTTC. Full variable domain (remainder filled in from reference TRBV5-1 and TRBJ2-6): KAGVTQTPRYLIKTRGQQVTLSCSPISGHRSVSWYQQTPGQGLQFLFEYFSETQRNKGNFPGRFSGRQFSNSRSEMNVSTLELGDSALYLCASSWRQGAGANVLTFGAGSRLTVL.

The V call is TRBV18, the J call TRBJ1-2; 8 nucleotides match TRBD1. Germline CDR1 reads KGHSH; CDR2 reads LQKENI. V lost 3 bases, J lost 2 bases, and 5 bases stayed unmatched. This CDR3 region has 15 residues. Here the CDR3 reads CASSPVGQDNYGYTF. In DNA, the CDR3 is TGTGCCAGCTCACCGGTGGGACAGGACAACTATGGCTACACCTTC.

The gene calls are TRBV4-1 and TRBJ2-1; TRBD2 is a possible D gene (6 bases). The CDR3 length is 14 residues. Trimming removed 6 bases at V and 3 bases at J, with 12 bases between. CDR1 is MGHRA, CDR2 YSYEKL, per germline. The CDR3 sequence is CASSRTTDYNEQFF. The CDR3 nucleotides are TGCGCCAGCAGTAGGACTACCGACTACAATGAGCAGTTCTTC.

The chain links TRBV5-8 to TRBJ2-7; 9 bases are a match to TRBD1. The germline V gene encodes CDR1 SGHTS and CDR2 YDEGEE. The J segment lost 5 bases and the V segment lost 0 bases, leaving 9 bases of the junction unmatched. This CDR3 region has 16 residues. CDR3 coding DNA: TGTGCCAGCAGCTTGGGGGACCGGGACAGGGACCACGAGCAGTACTTC. It translates to CASSLGDRDRDHEQYF.

This chain uses TRBV19 with TRBJ2-7, with 10 positions matching TRBD1. The V segment lost 10 bases and the J segment 2 bases; nucleotides outside the gene matches: 11. Germline CDR1 LNHDA, CDR2 SQIVND (reference sequence). The CDR3 spans 15 residues. CDR3 residues: CATQDRDRGPYEQYF. CDR3 sequence (DNA): TGTGCCACCCAGGACCGGGACAGGGGTCCCTACGAGCAGTACTTC.

The chain combines TRBV6-6 with TRBJ2-7; 11 nucleotides align to TRBD2. The V and J ends lost 6 bases and 5 bases, in that order; junction bases with no gene match: 12. Germline loops: CDR1 MNHNY, CDR2 SVGAGI (reference sequence). The CDR3 covers 16 residues. CDR3 sequence: CASSPNLAGGEHEQYF. CDR3 in DNA: TGTGCCAGCAGCCCTAATCTAGCGGGAGGTGAGCACGAGCAGTACTTC.

The V gene is TRBV10-3, the J gene TRBJ1-1; D is perhaps TRBD1 (5 bases). Germline loops: CDR1 ENHRY, CDR2 SYGVKD. This CDR3 has 13 residues. The germline V and J ends were trimmed by 10 bases and 0 bases, with 12 bases remaining between them. Here the CDR3 reads CASRRDLNTEAFF. For the CDR3, the DNA is TGTGCCAGTAGGCGGGACTTGAACACTGAAGCTTTCTTT.